The 17 T cell receptor beta chains below were found in one sample sequenced in a study of response to subunit inactivated influenza vaccine. Using its own MiXCR run on the RT-PCR reads, TCRdb lists one record per CDR3 protein. The sample holds approximately 530,000 distinct CDR3 sequences, around 8% seen once. This specimen consisted of PBMCs from blood, obtained around 25 months after vaccination. The source is a man between 50 and 75 years old who received an inactivated influenza vaccine.

The V gene is TRBV5-1, the J gene TRBJ2-6; 7 bases are a match to TRBD1. Per germline, CDR1 SGHRS and CDR2 YFSETQ. The CDR3 spans 19 residues. The junction had 15 bases not matched to a gene; V was cut back by 2 bases and J by 4 bases. In DNA, the CDR3 is TGCGCCAGCAGCTTCGACAGGGCAATGTCGATTCTAGGGGCCAACGTCCTGACTTTC. Translation gives CASSFDRAMSILGANVLTF.

This clonotype was counted between two and nine times. The chain recombines TRBV18 with TRBJ2-1; a possible D gene is TRBD2 (5 bases). Trimming shortened V by 2 bases and J by 7 bases, and 9 bases separated the two germline ends. Germline lookup yields CDR1 KGHSH and CDR2 LQKENI. The CDR3 sequence is 13 residues long. CDR3 coding DNA: TGTGCCAGCTCACCAACTAGTAATAATGAGCAGTTCTTC. It yields the protein CASSPTSNNEQFF.

This rearrangement joins TRBV12-3 or TRBV12-4 to TRBJ1-2; 8 positions match TRBD1. V gave up 6 bases and J gave up 4 bases; unmatched junction bases: 7. The CDR3 is made up of 14 amino acids. The CDR3 protein is CASRHNGQGYGYTF. The CDR3 DNA reads as TGTGCCAGCAGGCACAACGGACAGGGCTATGGCTACACCTTC.

V is TRBV5-1 and J is TRBJ2-3; D remains unclear. V gave up 0 bases and J gave up 4 bases, with 6 bases separating them. The germline V gene has CDR1 SGHRS and CDR2 YFSETQ. The CDR3 length is 13 residues. The DNA for the CDR3 is TGCGCCAGCAGCTTGGCGACCCCAGATACGCAGTATTTT. Translation: CASSLATPDTQYF.

This clonotype turned up a few times. V usage is TRBV7-2 and J usage is TRBJ2-5, with 8 bases identical to TRBD2. The CDR3 length is 17 residues. V shed 5 bases and J 4 bases; nucleotides not matched to a gene: 15. Germline V gene sequence: CDR1 SGHTA, CDR2 FQGNSA. CDR3 region: CASSPGLASPWVETQYF. The CDR3 DNA follows: TGTGCCAGCAGCCCTGGACTAGCCTCTCCTTGGGTAGAGACCCAGTACTTC.

The chain carries TRBV27 and TRBJ1-2; the D is unclear. Trimming cost V 5 bases and J 3 bases, with 16 bases left between them. Germline-derived CDR1 and CDR2 are MNHEY and SMNVEV (reference sequence). The CDR3 is 15 residues long. CDR3 bases: TGTGCCAGCAGTCCACGACAAGGACTTTACTATGGCTACACCTTC. This sequence encodes CASSPRQGLYYGYTF.

This clonotype showed up just a few times. The chain links TRBV12-3 or TRBV12-4 to TRBJ2-7; D uncertain. The ends were cut back, 6 bases at V and 2 bases at J, with 14 bases in the middle. There are 14 residues in the CDR3. In DNA, the CDR3 is TGTGCCAGCAGGACCGGGCTTCCACCCTACGAGCAGTACTTC. It yields the protein CASRTGLPPYEQYF.

Only a few counts were recorded for this clonotype. V gene TRBV5-1 combines with J gene TRBJ1-1; 9 bases agree with TRBD1. The CDR3 has 15 residues. Germline V CDR1 and CDR2: SGHRS, YFSETQ. Trimming took 4 bases from V and 1 from J; bases not matched to a gene: 5. The CDR3 nucleotides are TGCGCCAGCAGCGATTGGGACAGGGCGAACACTGAAGCTTTCTTT. Protein: CASSDWDRANTEAFF. Using reference TRBV5-1 and TRBJ1-1 for the parts outside the CDR3, the full variable domain is KAGVTQTPRYLIKTRGQQVTLSCSPISGHRSVSWYQQTPGQGLQFLFEYFSETQRNKGNFPGRFSGRQFSNSRSEMNVSTLELGDSALYLCASSDWDRANTEAFFGQGTRLTVV.

This clonotype occurred a few times. This sequence joins TRBV11-3 and TRBJ2-3; TRBD1 aligns across 8 bases. The germline V gene encodes CDR1 SGHNT and CDR2 YENEEA. The CDR3 length is 15 residues. The junction had 8 bases not matched to a gene; V was cut back by 5 bases and J by 4 bases. CDR3 DNA sequence: TGTGCCAGCAGCCCAGGGGGCAAGAAGGCAGATACGCAGTATTTT. Translated: CASSPGGKKADTQYF.

Concerning this clonotype: This may be a read error: a much more frequent sequence differs by one nucleotide. The rearrangement links TRBV7-9 to TRBJ2-7; no clear D. The CDR3 is 13 amino acids. V was shortened by 7 bases and J by 5 bases, with 15 bases between the two germline ends. CDR1 and CDR2 from the germline V gene are SEHNR and FQNEAQ (reference sequence). The CDR3 coding sequence is TGTGCCAGCAACCGACACGGAACCAACGAGCAGTACTTC. As protein: CASNRHGTNEQYF. The full variable domain, in which reference TRBV7-9 and TRBJ2-7 provide the parts outside the CDR3, is DTGVSQNPRHKITKRGQNVTFRCDPISEHNRLYWYRQTLGQGPEFLTYFQNEAQLEKSRLLSDRFSAERPKGSFSTLEIQRTEQGDSAMYLCASNRHGTNEQYFGPGTRLTVT.

V gene TRBV11-1 combines with J gene TRBJ1-2; D gene unclear. CDR3 length equals 12 residues. In germline, CDR1 is SGHAT, CDR2 FQDESV (reference sequence). V was shortened by 5 bases and J by 4 bases, with 8 bases between the two germline ends. CDR3 bases: TGTGCCAGCAGCACCGACATCTATGGCTACACCTTC. It translates to CASSTDIYGYTF.

CDR3 sequence: CASTFGRRGEKLFF. DNA for the CDR3: TGTGCCAGCACCTTTGGACGAAGGGGAGAAAAACTGTTTTTT. The chain uses TRBV7-6 and TRBJ1-4; D possibly corresponds to TRBD1 (5 bases). Per germline, CDR1 SGHVS and CDR2 FNYEAQ. Between the trimmed V and J ends, which lost 7 bases and 8 bases, there was a span of 17 bases. The CDR3 is 14 amino acids.

The rearrangement links TRBV10-3 to TRBJ2-2; 7 bases are shared with TRBD1. Per the germline V gene, CDR1 is ENHRY and CDR2 is SYGVKD. The trim removed 2 bases at V and 4 bases at J, leaving 4 bases unmatched. The CDR3 has 15 residues. CDR3 region: CAISEKTGVTGELFF. The CDR3 DNA sequence: TGTGCCATCAGTGAGAAAACAGGGGTCACCGGGGAGCTGTTTTTT.

This clonotype has a handful of counts. In nucleotides, the CDR3 is TGTGCCAGCAGCCAGCCCGGGACCACCTCTGGGGCCAACGTCCTGACTTTC. This sequence encodes CASSQPGTTSGANVLTF. The chain combines TRBV4-2 with TRBJ2-6; D may be TRBD1 or TRBD2 (5 bases each). This CDR3 has 17 residues. CDR1 LGHNA and CDR2 YNFKEQ come from the germline V gene. V lost 3 bases and J lost 0, with 12 bases in between.

This clonotype turned up a few times. The rearrangement uses TRBV7-9 and TRBJ2-7; possible D gene TRBD1, 5 bases. Trimming pared 1 base from V and 5 bases from J, leaving 6 bases between. The CDR3 is 12 residues long. Germline CDR1 is SEHNR and CDR2 is FQNEAQ (reference sequence). DNA of the CDR3: TGTGCCAGCAGCTTAGACAGGCACGAGCAGTACTTC. This encodes CASSLDRHEQYF. Full variable domain (rest looked up from reference TRBV7-9 and TRBJ2-7): DTGVSQNPRHKITKRGQNVTFRCDPISEHNRLYWYRQTLGQGPEFLTYFQNEAQLEKSRLLSDRFSAERPKGSFSTLEIQRTEQGDSAMYLCASSLDRHEQYFGPGTRLTVT.

The chain uses TRBV12-3 or TRBV12-4 and TRBJ1-1, with a possible D match to TRBD1 (6 bases). The CDR3 extends over 14 amino acids. V lost 8 bases to trimming and J lost 0 bases, with 13 bases between them. CDR3 in DNA: TGTGCCAGCGGGGAGACAGGTCTGAACACTGAAGCTTTCTTT. As protein: CASGETGLNTEAFF.

This clonotype appeared many times. CDR3 in DNA: TGTGCCACCACGTTCGGCCAGACGAACACCGGGGAGCTGTTTTTT. It encodes CATTFGQTNTGELFF. J is TRBJ2-2 and V is TRBV15; D unresolved. Trimming shortened V by 7 bases and J by 0 bases, and 12 bases separated the two germline ends. The CDR3 runs to 15 residues. CDR1 and CDR2 from the germline V gene are LNHNV and YYDKDF (reference sequence).